This is a list of T cell receptor beta chains from one sample in a study of blood T cells in healthy people across ages. TCRdb passed the 5' RACE reads through MiXCR, listing each CDR3 protein once. The table records roughly 680,000 distinct CDR3 sequences, 52% of them present only once. What was sequenced was blood. The receptor source for this set is a woman of 80 years or more in good health. Each CDR3 is given with its conserved first and last residue.

j_gene | v_gene | CDR3aa
TRBJ2-2 | TRBV5-1 | CASREGVPNTGELFF
TRBJ2-3 | TRBV10-3 | CAISAPPAGTTDTQYF
TRBJ2-3 | TRBV5-1 | CASSLEGTDTQYF
TRBJ2-1 | TRBV20-1 | CSATLAGGPRQQFF
TRBJ1-3 | TRBV20-1 | CSAPGQSNSGNTIYF
TRBJ2-3 | TRBV3-1 | CAGSQDLTDTQYF
TRBJ2-2 | TRBV29-1 | CSVESYTGELFF
TRBJ1-6 | TRBV20-1 | CSATMRTGTESPLHF
TRBJ1-6 | TRBV20-1 | CSQGVDSPLHF
TRBJ1-2 | TRBV4-1 | CASSPPDSSYGYTF
TRBJ2-7 | TRBV12-3/TRBV12-4 | CASSFGHSEQYF
TRBJ1-6 | TRBV27 | CASSLGSGQGPSPLHF
TRBJ2-1 | TRBV27 | CASSFQGSTEQFF
TRBJ2-1 | TRBV12-3/TRBV12-4 | CASSLAWSSYNEQFF
TRBJ1-2 | TRBV27 | CASTSTGDYGYTF
TRBJ1-2 | TRBV29-1 | CSVAKEGAWGYTF
TRBJ2-3 | TRBV28 | CASALRAGVETQYF
TRBJ2-2 | TRBV7-3 | CASSPSAGDTGELFF
TRBJ2-7 | TRBV20-1 | CSARQLAGASYEQYF
TRBJ1-1 | TRBV6-1 | CASRPMNTEAFF
TRBJ2-3 | TRBV25-1 | CATGLAGVDTQYF
TRBJ2-3 | TRBV7-9 | CASSLRPVGGTQYF
TRBJ1-2 | TRBV5-1 | CASSLNGQGKGDGYTF
TRBJ2-5 | TRBV28 | CASSQNQGQETQYF
TRBJ2-5 | TRBV27 | CASSSPLRNEQYF
TRBJ1-4 | TRBV30 | CAWHRGVTDEKLFF
TRBJ1-2 | TRBV6-6 | CASSYSRTPSNYGYTF
TRBJ2-3 | TRBV20-1 | CSARVIGTGSTDTQYF
TRBJ2-1 | TRBV6-4 | CASSEAGGSYNEQFF
TRBJ2-7 | TRBV15 | CATSGRLATSYEQYF
TRBJ1-5 | TRBV6-5 | CASSLTGTNQPQHF
TRBJ2-7 | TRBV29-1 | CSVNSGRGEQYF
TRBJ2-5 | TRBV29-1 | CSVGLAGVETQYF
TRBJ2-7 | TRBV11-3 | CASSFSGNPYEQYF
TRBJ2-1 | TRBV9 | CASSPSGTPYNEQFF
TRBJ1-3 | TRBV12-3/TRBV12-4 | CASSFTTSGNTIYF
TRBJ2-5 | TRBV12-3/TRBV12-4 | CASSSGLLGDQETQYF
TRBJ2-7 | TRBV28 | CASSTPSGSSYEQYF
TRBJ1-2 | TRBV20-1 | CSARRTRDSWGYTF
TRBJ2-7 | TRBV2 | CASRLTGGYEQYF
NA | TRBV28 | CASSSDRDRVNEQYF
TRBJ2-1 | TRBV7-8 | CASSLGRVTYNEQFF
TRBJ2-3 | TRBV28 | CASSAPRPDTQYF
TRBJ2-1 | TRBV7-2 | CASSLGKQGPTYNEQFF
TRBJ2-5 | TRBV4-1 | CASSQEAGTGRETQYF
TRBJ2-2 | TRBV7-2 | CASSLGGPAGGRTGELFF
NA | TRBV7-2 | CASSLGTGVHRGTQYF
TRBJ2-2 | TRBV5-1 | CASSLAGEYTGELFF
TRBJ1-1 | TRBV12-3/TRBV12-4 | CASSPRQGWETEAFF
TRBJ2-3 | TRBV7-8 | CASSRRDPGWDTQYF
TRBJ2-7 | TRBV7-2 | CASSWTGTDSYEQYF
TRBJ1-2 | TRBV9 | CASRATDGYGYTF
TRBJ2-1 | TRBV20-1 | CSAIDRGRNEQFF
TRBJ1-1 | TRBV10-2 | CATTGSQMNTEAFF